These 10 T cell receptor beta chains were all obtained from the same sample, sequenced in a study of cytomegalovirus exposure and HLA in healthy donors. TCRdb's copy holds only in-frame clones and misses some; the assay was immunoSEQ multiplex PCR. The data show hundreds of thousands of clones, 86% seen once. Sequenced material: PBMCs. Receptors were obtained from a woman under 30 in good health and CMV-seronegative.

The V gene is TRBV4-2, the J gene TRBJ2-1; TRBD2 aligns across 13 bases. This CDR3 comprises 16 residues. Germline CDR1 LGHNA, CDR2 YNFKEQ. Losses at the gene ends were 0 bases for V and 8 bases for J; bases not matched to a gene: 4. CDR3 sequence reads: CASSQEGTSGKDEQFF. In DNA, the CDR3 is TGTGCCAGCAGCCAAGAAGGGACTAGCGGGAAGGATGAGCAGTTCTTC.

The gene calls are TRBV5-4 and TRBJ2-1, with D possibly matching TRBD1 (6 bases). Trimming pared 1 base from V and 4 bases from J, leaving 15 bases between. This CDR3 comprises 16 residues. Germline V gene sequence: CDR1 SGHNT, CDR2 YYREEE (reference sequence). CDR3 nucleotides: TGTGCCAGCAGCTTGACAGGGCCCCCCGGGTACAATGAGCAGTTCTTC. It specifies CASSLTGPPGYNEQFF.

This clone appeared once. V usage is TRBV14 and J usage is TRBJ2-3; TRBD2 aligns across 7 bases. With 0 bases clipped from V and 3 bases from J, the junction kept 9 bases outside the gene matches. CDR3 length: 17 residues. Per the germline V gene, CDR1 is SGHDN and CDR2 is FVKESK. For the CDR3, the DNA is TGTGCCAGCAGCCAAGATAGGCGGCTAGCGGTTACAGATACGCAGTATTTT. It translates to CASSQDRRLAVTDTQYF.

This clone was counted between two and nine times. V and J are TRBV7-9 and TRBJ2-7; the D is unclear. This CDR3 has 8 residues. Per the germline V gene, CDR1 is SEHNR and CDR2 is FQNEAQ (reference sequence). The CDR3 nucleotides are TGTGCCAGCCCCCCACTCCGCGTC. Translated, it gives CASPPLRV.

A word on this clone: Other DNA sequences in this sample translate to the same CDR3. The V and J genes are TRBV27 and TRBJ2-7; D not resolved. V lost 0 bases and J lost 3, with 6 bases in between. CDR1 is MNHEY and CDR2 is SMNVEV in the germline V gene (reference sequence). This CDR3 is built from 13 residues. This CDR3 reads CASSLSSVYEQYF. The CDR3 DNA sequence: TGTGCCAGCAGTTTATCATCTGTCTACGAGCAGTACTTC.

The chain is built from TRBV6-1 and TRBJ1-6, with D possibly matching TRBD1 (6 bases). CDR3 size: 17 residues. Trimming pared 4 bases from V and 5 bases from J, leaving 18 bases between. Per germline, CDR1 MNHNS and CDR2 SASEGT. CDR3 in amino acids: CASSGLSTGLHNSPLHF. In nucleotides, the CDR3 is TGTGCCAGCAGTGGCCTATCCACAGGGCTGCATAATTCACCCCTCCACTTT.

CDR3 loop: CAISDGANYGYTF. The CDR3 region has the DNA TGTGCCATCAGTGATGGAGCTAACTATGGCTACACCTTC. The chain carries TRBV10-3 and TRBJ1-2; D not resolved. Germline V lookup: CDR1 ENHRY, CDR2 SYGVKD. V lost 3 bases to trimming and J lost 0 bases, with 5 bases between them. The CDR3 loop spans 13 amino acids.

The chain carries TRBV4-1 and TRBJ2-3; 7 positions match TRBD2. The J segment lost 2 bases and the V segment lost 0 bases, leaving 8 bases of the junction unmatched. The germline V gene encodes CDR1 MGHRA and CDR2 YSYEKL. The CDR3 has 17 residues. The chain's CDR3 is CASSQERVGGFTDTQYF. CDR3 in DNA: TGCGCCAGCAGCCAAGAACGTGTGGGGGGGTTCACAGATACGCAGTATTTT.

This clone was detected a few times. The CDR3 protein is CAWSLEGWRGYTF. Here the CDR3 DNA reads TGTGCCTGGAGTCTCGAGGGTTGGAGAGGCTACACCTTC. The chain joins TRBV30 to TRBJ1-2; D unresolved. With 2 bases removed from V and 8 bases from J, the gap between germline ends came to 15 bases. Germline lookup yields CDR1 GTSNPN and CDR2 SVGIG (reference sequence). CDR3 length: 13 amino acids.

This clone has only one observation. This chain's CDR3 is CASSFSAGVVNEQFF. In DNA form, the CDR3 reads TGTGCCAGCAGTTTCTCGGCGGGAGTCGTCAATGAGCAGTTCTTC. The J gene is TRBJ2-1, the V gene TRBV27, with 7 bases identical to TRBD2. The CDR3 sequence is 15 residues long. V lost 3 bases, J lost 6 bases, and 8 bases stayed unmatched. The V gene's germline CDR1 is MNHEY and CDR2 SMNVEV (reference sequence).